The sequence of this T cell receptor (beta chain) was determined in a study of blood T cell repertoires in COVID-19. Study-wide context: The United States, Italy and Spain provided the acute and convalescent COVID-19 samples.

Profiled with immunoSEQ multiplex PCR; TCRdb holds only in-frame clones, not every one. The top ten hold over 8.5% of the sample, which has around 300,000 clones, 83% seen once. Germline V lookup: CDR1 SQVTM, CDR2 ANQGSEA. V lost 7 bases and J lost 2, with 10 bases in between. The CDR3 sequence is 12 residues long. The source material was peripheral blood. This clonotype was sampled from a woman aged 45 to 65 who had recovered from COVID-19. The chain joins TRBV29-1 to TRBJ2-3; no firm D call. In nucleotides, the CDR3 is TGCAGCGCAGGAGCGATCACAGATACGCAGTATTTT. It is translated as CSAGAITDTQYF.